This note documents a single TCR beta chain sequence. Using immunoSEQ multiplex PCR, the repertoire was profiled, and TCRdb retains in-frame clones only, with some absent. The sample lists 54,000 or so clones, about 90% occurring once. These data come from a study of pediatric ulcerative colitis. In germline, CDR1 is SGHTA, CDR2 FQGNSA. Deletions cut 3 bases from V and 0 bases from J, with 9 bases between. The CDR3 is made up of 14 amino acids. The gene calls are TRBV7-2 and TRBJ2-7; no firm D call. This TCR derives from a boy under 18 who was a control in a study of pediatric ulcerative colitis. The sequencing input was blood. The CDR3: CASSFTTSSYEQYF. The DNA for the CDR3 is TGTGCCAGCAGCTTCACGACCAGCTCCTACGAGCAGTACTTC.